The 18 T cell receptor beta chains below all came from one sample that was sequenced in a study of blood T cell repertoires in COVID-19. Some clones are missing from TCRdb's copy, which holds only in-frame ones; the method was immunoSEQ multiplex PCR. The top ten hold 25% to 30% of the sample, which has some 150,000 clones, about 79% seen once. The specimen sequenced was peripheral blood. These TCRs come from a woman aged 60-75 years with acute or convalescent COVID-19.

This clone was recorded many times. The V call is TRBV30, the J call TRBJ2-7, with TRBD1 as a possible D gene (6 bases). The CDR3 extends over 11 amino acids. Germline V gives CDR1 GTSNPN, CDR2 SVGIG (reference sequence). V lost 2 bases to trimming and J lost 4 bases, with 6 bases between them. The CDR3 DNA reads TGTGCCTGGAGTCAGGGGTACGAGCAGTACGTC. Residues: CAWSQGYEQYV.

The DNA of the CDR3 is TGTGCCAGCAGTCCCGGACAGGGAGCGAGAACTGAAGCTTTCTTT. Protein: CASSPGQGARTEAFF. The rearrangement joins TRBV28 to TRBJ1-1, with 8 bases matching TRBD1. CDR3 length: 15 amino acids. Germline V gene data show CDR1 as MDHEN and CDR2 as SYDVKM. With 5 bases clipped from V and 5 bases from J, the junction kept 10 bases outside the gene matches.

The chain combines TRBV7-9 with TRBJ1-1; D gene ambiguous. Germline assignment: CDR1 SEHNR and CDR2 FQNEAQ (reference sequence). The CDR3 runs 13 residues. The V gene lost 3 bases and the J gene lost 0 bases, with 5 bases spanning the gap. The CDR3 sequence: CASSLELNTEAFF. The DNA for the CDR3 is TGTGCCAGCAGCTTGGAGCTGAACACTGAAGCTTTCTTT.

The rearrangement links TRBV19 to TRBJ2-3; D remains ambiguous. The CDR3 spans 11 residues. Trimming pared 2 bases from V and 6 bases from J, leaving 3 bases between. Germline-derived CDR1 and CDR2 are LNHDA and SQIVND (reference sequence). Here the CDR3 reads CASSIRDTQYF. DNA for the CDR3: TGTGCCAGTAGTATACGGGATACGCAGTATTTT.

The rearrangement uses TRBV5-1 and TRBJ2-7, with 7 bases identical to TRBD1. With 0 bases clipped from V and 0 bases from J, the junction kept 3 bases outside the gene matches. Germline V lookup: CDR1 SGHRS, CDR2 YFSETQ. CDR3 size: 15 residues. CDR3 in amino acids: CASSLAGTASYEQYV. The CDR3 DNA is TGCGCCAGCAGCTTGGCCGGGACAGCCTCCTACGAGCAGTACGTC.

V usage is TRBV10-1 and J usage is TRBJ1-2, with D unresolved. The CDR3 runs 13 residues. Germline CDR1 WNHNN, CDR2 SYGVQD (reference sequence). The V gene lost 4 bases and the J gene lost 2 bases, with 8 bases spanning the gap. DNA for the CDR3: TGCGCCAGCAGTGTCAGTCAAAACTATGGCTACACCTTC. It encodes CASSVSQNYGYTF.

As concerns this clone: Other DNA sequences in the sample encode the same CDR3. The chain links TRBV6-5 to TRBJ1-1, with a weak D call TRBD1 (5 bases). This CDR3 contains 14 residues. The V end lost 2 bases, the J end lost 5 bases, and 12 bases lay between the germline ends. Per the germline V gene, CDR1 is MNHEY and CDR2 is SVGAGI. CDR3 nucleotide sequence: TGTGCCAGCAGTTACGGGGGGTTGGGAACTGAAGCTTTCTTT. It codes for CASSYGGLGTEAFF.

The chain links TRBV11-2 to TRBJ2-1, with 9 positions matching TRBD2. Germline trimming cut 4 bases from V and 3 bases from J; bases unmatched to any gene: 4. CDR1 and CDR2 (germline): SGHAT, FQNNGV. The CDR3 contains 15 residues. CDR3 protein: CASSSPSGVYNEQFF. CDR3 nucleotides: TGTGCCAGCAGCTCACCTAGCGGGGTCTACAATGAGCAGTTCTTC. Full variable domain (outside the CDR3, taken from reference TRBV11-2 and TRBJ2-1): EAGVAQSPRYKIIEKRQSVAFWCNPISGHATLYWYQQILGQGPKLLIQFQNNGVVDDSQLPKDRFSAERLKGVDSTLKIQPAKLEDSAVYLCASSSPSGVYNEQFFGPGTRLTVL.

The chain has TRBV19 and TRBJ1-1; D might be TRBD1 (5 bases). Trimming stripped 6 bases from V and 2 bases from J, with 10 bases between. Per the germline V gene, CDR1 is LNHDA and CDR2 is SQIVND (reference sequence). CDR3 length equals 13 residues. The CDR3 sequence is CASSPTGNTEAFF. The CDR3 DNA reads TGTGCCAGTAGCCCTACAGGAAACACTGAAGCTTTCTTT.

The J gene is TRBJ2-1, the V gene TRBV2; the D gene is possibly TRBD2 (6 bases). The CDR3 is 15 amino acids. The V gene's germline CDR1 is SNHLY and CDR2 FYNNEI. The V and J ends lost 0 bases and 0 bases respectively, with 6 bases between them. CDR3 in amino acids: CASSEAEGSYNEQFF. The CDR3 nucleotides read TGTGCCAGCAGTGAAGCGGAGGGCTCCTACAATGAGCAGTTCTTC.

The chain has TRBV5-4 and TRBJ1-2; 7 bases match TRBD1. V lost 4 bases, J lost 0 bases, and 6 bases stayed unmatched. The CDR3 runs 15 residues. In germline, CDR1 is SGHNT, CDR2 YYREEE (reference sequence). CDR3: CASSEGQPANYGYTF. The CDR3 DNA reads TGTGCCAGCAGCGAGGGACAGCCAGCTAACTATGGCTACACCTTC. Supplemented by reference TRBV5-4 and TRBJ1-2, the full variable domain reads ETGVTQSPTHLIKTRGQQVTLRCSSQSGHNTVSWYQQALGQGPQFIFQYYREEENGRGNFPPRFSGLQFPNYSSELNVNALELDDSALYLCASSEGQPANYGYTFGSGTRLTVV.

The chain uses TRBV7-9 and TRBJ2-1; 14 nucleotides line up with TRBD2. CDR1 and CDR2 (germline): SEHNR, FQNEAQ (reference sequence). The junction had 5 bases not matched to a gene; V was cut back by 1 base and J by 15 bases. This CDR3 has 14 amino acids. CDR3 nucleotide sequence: TGTGCCAGCAGCTTAGGGACTAGCGGGGGGAAACTGTTCTTC. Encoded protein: CASSLGTSGGKLFF.

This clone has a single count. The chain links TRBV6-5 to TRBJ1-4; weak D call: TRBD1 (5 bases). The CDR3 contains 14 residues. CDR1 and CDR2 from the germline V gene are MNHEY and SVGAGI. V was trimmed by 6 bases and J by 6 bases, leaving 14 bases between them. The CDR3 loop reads CASRIRGGDEKLFF. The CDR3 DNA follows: TGTGCCAGCAGGATTCGGGGGGGTGATGAAAAACTGTTTTTT.

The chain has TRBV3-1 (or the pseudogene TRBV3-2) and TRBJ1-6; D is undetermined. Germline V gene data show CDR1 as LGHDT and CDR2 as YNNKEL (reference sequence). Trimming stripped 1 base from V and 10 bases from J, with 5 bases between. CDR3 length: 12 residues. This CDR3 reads CASSQGTSPLHF. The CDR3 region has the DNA TGTGCCAGCAGCCAAGGTACATCACCCCTCCACTTT.

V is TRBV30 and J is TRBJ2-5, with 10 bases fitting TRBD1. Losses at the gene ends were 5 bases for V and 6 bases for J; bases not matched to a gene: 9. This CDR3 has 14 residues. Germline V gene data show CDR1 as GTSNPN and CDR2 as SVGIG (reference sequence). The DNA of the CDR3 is TGTGCCTGGGATGCCCGGGACAGGGGAAAGACCCAGTACTTC. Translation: CAWDARDRGKTQYF. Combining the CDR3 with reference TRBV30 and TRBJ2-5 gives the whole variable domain SQTIHQWPATLVQPVGSPLSLECTVEGTSNPNLYWYRQAAGRGLQLLFYSVGIGQISSEVPQNLSASRPQDRQFILSSKKLLLSDSGFYLCAWDARDRGKTQYFGPGTRLLVL.

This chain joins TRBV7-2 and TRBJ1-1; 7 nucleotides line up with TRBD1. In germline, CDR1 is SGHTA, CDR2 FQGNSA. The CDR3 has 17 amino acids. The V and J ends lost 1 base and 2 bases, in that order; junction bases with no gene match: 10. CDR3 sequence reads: CASSLVGTGQLNTEAFF. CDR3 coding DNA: TGTGCCAGCAGCTTAGTGGGGACGGGACAGTTAAACACTGAAGCTTTCTTT. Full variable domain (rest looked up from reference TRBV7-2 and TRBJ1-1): GAGVSQSPSNKVTEKGKDVELRCDPISGHTALYWYRQSLGQGLEFLIYFQGNSAPDKSGLPSDRFSAERTGGSVSTLTIQRTQQEDSAVYLCASSLVGTGQLNTEAFFGQGTRLTVV.

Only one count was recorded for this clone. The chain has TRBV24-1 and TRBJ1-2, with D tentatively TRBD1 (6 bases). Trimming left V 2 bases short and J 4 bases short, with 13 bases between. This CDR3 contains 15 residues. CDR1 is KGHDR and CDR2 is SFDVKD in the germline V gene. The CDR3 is CATSDYQQGGYGYTF. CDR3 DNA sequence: TGTGCCACCAGTGATTACCAACAGGGTGGCTATGGCTACACCTTC.

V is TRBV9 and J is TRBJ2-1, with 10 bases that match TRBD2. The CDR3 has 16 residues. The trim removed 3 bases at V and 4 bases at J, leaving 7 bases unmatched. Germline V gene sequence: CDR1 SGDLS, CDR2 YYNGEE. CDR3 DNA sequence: TGTGCCAGCAGCGCCCAACTAGCGGGGAGTTACAATGAGCAGTTCTTC. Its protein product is CASSAQLAGSYNEQFF.